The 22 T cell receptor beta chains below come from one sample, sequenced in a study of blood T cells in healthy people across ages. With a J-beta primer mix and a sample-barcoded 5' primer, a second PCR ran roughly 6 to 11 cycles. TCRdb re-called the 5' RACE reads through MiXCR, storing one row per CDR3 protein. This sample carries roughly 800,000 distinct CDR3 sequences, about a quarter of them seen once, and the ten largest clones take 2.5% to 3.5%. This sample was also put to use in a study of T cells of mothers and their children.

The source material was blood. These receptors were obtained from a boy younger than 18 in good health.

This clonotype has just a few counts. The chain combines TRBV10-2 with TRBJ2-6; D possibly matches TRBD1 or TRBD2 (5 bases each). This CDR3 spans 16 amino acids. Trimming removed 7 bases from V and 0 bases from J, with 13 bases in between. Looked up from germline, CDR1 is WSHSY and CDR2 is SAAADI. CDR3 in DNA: TGCGCCAGCATTAGGGACCTCCTCTCTGGGGCCAACGTCCTGACTTTC. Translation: CASIRDLLSGANVLTF.

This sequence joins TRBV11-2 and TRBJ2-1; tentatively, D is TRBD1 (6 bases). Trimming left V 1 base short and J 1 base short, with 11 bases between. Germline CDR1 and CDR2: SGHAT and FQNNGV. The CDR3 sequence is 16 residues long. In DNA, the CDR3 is TGTGCCAGCAGCTTAGGGGGGCCGAAGTCCTACAATGAGCAGTTCTTC. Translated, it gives CASSLGGPKSYNEQFF.

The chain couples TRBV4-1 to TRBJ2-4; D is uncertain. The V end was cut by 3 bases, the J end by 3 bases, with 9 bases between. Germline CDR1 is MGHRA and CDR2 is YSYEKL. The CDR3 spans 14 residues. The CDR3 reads CASSQNVVKNIQYF. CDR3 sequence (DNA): TGCGCCAGCAGCCAGAACGTGGTCAAAAACATTCAGTACTTC.

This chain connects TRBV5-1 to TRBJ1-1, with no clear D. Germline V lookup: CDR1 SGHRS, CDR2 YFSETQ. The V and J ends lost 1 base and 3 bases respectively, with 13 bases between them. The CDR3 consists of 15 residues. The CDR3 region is CASSLLSPRDTEAFF. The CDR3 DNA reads TGCGCCAGCAGCTTGTTGTCCCCTCGGGACACTGAAGCTTTCTTT.

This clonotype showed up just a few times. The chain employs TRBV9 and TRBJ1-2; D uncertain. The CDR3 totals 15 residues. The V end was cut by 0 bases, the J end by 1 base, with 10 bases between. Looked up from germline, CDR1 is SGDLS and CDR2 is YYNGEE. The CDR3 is CASSVEPTNNYGYTF. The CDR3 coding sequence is TGTGCCAGCAGCGTAGAGCCAACGAATAACTATGGCTACACCTTC.

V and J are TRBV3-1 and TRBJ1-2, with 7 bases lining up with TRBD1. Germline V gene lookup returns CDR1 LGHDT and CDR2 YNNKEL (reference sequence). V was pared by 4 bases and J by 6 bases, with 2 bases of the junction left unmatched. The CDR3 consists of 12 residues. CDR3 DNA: TGTGCCAGCAGCCGGGGGACAGATGGCTACACCTTC. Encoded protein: CASSRGTDGYTF.

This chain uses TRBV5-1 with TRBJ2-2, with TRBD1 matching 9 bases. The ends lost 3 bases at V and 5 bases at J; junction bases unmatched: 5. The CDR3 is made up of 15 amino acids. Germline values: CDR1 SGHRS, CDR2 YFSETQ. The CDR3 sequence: CASSYRGLGTGELFF. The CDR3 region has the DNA TGCGCCAGCAGCTACAGGGGGCTCGGGACCGGGGAGCTGTTTTTT.

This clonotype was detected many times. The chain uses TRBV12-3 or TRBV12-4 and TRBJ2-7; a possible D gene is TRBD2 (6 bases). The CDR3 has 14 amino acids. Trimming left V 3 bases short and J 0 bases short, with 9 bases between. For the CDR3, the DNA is TGTGCCAGCAGTTTGCGGGGCTTCTCCTACGAGCAGTACTTC. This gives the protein CASSLRGFSYEQYF.

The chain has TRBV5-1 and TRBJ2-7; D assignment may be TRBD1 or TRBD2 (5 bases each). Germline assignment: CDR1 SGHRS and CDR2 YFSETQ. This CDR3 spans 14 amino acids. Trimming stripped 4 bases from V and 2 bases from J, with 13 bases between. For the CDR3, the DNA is TGCGCCAGCAGCAAGCTCGAGGGGCCCTACGAGCAGTACTTC. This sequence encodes CASSKLEGPYEQYF.

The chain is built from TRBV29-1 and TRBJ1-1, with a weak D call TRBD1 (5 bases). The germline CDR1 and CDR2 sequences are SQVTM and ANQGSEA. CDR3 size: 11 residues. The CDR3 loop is CSWGVPTEAFF. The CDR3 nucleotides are TGCAGTTGGGGCGTTCCCACCGAAGCTTTCTTT.

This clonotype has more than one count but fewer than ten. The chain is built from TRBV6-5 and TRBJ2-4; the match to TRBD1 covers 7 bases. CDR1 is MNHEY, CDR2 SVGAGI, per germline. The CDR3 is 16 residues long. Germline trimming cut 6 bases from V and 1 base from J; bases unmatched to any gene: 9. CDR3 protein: CASRPTGWRAKNIQYF. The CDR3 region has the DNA TGTGCCAGCAGGCCGACAGGGTGGAGGGCCAAAAACATTCAGTACTTC.

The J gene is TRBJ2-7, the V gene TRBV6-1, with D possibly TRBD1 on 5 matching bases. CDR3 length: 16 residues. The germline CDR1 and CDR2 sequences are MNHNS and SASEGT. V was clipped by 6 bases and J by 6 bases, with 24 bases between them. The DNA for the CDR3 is TGTGCCAGCAGCGAAAGGCGGCAGGGTCTACGAGTCGAGCAGTACTTC. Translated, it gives CASSERRQGLRVEQYF.

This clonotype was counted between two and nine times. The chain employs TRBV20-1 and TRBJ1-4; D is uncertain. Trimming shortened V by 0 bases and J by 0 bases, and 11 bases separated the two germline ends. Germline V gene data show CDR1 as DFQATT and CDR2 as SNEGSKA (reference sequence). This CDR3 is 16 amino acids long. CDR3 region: CSAREIGSATNEKLFF. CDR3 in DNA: TGCAGTGCTAGAGAAATAGGAAGTGCAACTAATGAAAAACTGTTTTTT.

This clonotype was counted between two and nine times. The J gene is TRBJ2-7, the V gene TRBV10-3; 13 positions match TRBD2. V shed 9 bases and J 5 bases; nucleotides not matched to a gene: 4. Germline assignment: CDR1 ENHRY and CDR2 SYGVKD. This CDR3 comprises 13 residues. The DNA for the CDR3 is TGTGCCATTCGGACTAGCGGGAGAGACGAGCAGTACTTC. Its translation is CAIRTSGRDEQYF.

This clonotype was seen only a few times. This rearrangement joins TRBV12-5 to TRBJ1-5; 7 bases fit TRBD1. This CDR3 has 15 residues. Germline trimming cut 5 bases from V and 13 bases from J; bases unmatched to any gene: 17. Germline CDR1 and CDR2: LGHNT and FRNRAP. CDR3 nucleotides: TGTGCTAGTGGTACACCGGACAGGACCTCGTGGCCTCAGCATTTT. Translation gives CASGTPDRTSWPQHF.

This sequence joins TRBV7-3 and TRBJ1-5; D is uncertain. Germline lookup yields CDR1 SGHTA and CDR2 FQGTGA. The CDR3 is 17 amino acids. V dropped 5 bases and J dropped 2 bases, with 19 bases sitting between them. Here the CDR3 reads CASSPTERVEGNQPQHF. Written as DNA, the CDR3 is TGTGCCAGCAGCCCGACGGAAAGGGTAGAAGGCAATCAGCCCCAGCATTTT.

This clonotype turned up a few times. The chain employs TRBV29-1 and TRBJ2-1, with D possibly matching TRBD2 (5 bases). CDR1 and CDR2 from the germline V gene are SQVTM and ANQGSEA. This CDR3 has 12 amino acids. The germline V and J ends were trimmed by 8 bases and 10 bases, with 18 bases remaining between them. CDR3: CSCRTGLGEQFF. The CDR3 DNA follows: TGCAGCTGCAGGACTGGTCTAGGAGAGCAGTTCTTC.

In nucleotides, the CDR3 is TGTGCCATCAAGGCGGGGGACACCGGGGAGCTGTTTTTT. Translating gives CAIKAGDTGELFF. This chain connects TRBV10-3 to TRBJ2-2, with 7 positions matching TRBD2. CDR1 is ENHRY, CDR2 SYGVKD, per germline. The J segment lost 3 bases and the V segment lost 7 bases, leaving 2 bases of the junction unmatched. The CDR3 totals 13 residues.

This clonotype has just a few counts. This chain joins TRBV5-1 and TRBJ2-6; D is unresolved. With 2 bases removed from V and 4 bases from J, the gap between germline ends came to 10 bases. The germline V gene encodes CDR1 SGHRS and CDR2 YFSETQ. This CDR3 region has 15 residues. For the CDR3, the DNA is TGCGCCAGCAGCTTCTACACCAGGGGGGCCAACGTCCTGACTTTC. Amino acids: CASSFYTRGANVLTF.

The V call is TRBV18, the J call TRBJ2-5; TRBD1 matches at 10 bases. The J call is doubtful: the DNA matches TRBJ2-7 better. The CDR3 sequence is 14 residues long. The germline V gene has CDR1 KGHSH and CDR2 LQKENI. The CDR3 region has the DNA TGTGCCAGCTCACCAAGGGGACAGGGGTCCGAGCAGTACTTC. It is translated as CASSPRGQGSEQYF.

As DNA, the CDR3 is TGTGCCACCAGCAGAGATCCAAGGCAGGGGGATGAAAAACTGTTTTTT. As protein: CATSRDPRQGDEKLFF. The chain joins TRBV15 to TRBJ1-4, with 7 bases fitting TRBD1. With V trimmed by 0 bases and J by 6 bases, 7 bases remained unmatched. CDR3 length equals 16 residues. The V gene's germline CDR1 is LNHNV and CDR2 YYDKDF (reference sequence).

The CDR3 spells CATTQGSRSYEQYF. The DNA for the CDR3 is TGTGCCACCACCCAGGGCTCGCGATCCTACGAGCAGTACTTC. The genes are TRBV2 and TRBJ2-5, with D possibly matching TRBD1 (5 bases). The assigned J gene may be wrong: the sequence end matches TRBJ2-7 better. The length of the CDR3 is 14 residues. Germline V gene sequence: CDR1 SNHLY, CDR2 FYNNEI.